Listed below are T cell receptor beta chains from one sample, sequenced in a study of response to subunit inactivated influenza vaccine. TCRdb fed the RT-PCR reads into MiXCR, producing one record per CDR3 protein. The repertoire holds 500,000 or so distinct CDR3 sequences, with 16% as singletons. Sample: CD4+ T cells sorted from PBMCs, taken less than 30 months after vaccination. These receptor sequences come from a man aged 50 to 75 who received an inactivated influenza vaccine. Each CDR3 is given without its conserved first and last residue. The D gene is left open where the match is weak.

TRBV7-8,TRBD2,ASSLVGGAYEQY
TRBV11-2,TRBD2,ASSFLGIAGRSTDTQY
TRBV7-2,.,ASSSSRDWYEQY
TRBV5-1,TRBD1,ASSHRTGGAEQY
TRBV10-3,TRBD1,AISPKVQGADYT
TRBV2,TRBD1,ASNSPGQGAYEQY
TRBV7-8,TRBD2,ASSPTSGGYNEQF
TRBV19,TRBD2,ASSKETSTVFSDTQY
TRBV6-2/TRBV6-3,TRBD2,ASSIIPREKYEQY
TRBV20-1,.,SASRDMGGETQY
TRBV29-1,TRBD1,SVELQGGTYGYT
TRBV4-2,.,ASSPAAEETQY
TRBV2,.,ASNRVNRDSPLH
TRBV5-1,TRBD2,ASSLAGGETGELF
TRBV9,.,ASSVGGARQETQY
TRBV6-5,TRBD1,ASSYGQGNLQPQH
TRBV12-3/TRBV12-4,TRBD1,ASSTRQGLSPGELF
TRBV4-3,.,ASSQDMGRGYGYT
TRBV10-3,TRBD1,AISESTGVYGYT
TRBV2,.,ASSPMAEKLF
TRBV20-1,.,SARQNEKLF
TRBV3-1,TRBD1,ASSLGQGTY
TRBV9,.,ASSVVGSGNTGELF
TRBV30,.,AWSPESGRYGYT
TRBV29-1,TRBD2,SAGGGGWTSGRGTGELF
TRBV5-1,.,ASSWTGEGANVLT
TRBV7-9,.,ASSPPLGRFPNEQF
TRBV7-2,.,ASSSWDGNTEAF
TRBV6-5,TRBD1,ASRYRDRGLYEQY
TRBV16,.,ASSQLAPGANVLT
TRBV28,TRBD1,ASSLPFGTGRYEQY
TRBV10-2,TRBD2,ASTKPPLAGAYNEQF
TRBV10-1,.,ASSENVQETQY
TRBV3-1,TRBD2,ASSLGSGTSGANVLT
TRBV7-8,.,ASSLGDRPNYGYT
TRBV2,.,ASSGLDGWQF
TRBV4-2,TRBD2,ASSQESSGGSQY
TRBV7-3,.,ASSLTGAREQY
TRBV12-3/TRBV12-4,TRBD1,ASSGYGQAPNTGELF
TRBV20-1,TRBD2,SARTPGLASTHEQF
TRBV5-1,.,ASSLGTGWTNEKLF
TRBV11-1,.,ASSFDTSSTDTQY
TRBV20-1,TRBD2,SARDLLAGLFDEQF
TRBV12-3/TRBV12-4,.,ASSLAGDQPQH
TRBV5-5,TRBD1,ASSFWGQGSQPQH
TRBV3-1,.,ASSQVPARVN
TRBV5-1,TRBD2,ASSRGLAESTDTQY
TRBV5-1,.,ASSLEGPLGEQY
TRBV6-2/TRBV6-3,TRBD1,ASTDPAQGGYT
TRBV10-3,.,ATDDAGSLTYEQY
TRBV4-3,TRBD2,ASSQDIMTSGGSAHEQY
TRBV12-3/TRBV12-4,TRBD2,ATEHSTSGTSKDTQY
TRBV6-6,.,ASTGPSQETQY